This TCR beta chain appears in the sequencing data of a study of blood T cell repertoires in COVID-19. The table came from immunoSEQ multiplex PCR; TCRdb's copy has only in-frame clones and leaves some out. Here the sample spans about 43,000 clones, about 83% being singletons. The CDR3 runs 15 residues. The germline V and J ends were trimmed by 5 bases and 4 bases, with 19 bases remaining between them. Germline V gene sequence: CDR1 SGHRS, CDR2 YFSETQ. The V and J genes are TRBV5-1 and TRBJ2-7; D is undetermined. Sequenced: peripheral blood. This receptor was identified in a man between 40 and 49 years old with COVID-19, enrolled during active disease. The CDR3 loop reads CASSILRELDYEQYF. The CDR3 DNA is TGCGCCAGCAGTATCTTGCGCGAGCTTGATTACGAGCAGTACTTC.